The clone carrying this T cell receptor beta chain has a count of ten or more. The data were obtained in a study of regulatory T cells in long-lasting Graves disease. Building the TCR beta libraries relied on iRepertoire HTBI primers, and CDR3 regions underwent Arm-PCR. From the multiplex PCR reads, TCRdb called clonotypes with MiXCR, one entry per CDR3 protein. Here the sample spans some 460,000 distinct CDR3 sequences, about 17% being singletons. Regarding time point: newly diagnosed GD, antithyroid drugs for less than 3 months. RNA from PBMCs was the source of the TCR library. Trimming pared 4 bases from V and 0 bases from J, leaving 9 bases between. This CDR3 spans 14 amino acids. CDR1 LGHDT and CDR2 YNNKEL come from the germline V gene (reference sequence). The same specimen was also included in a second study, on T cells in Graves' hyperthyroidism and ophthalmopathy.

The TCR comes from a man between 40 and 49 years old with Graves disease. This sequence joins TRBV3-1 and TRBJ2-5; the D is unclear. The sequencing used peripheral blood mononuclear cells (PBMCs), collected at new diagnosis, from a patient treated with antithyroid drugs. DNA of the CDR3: TGTGCCAGCAGCCGAAACTTAAACCAAGAGACCCAGTACTTC. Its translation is CASSRNLNQETQYF.